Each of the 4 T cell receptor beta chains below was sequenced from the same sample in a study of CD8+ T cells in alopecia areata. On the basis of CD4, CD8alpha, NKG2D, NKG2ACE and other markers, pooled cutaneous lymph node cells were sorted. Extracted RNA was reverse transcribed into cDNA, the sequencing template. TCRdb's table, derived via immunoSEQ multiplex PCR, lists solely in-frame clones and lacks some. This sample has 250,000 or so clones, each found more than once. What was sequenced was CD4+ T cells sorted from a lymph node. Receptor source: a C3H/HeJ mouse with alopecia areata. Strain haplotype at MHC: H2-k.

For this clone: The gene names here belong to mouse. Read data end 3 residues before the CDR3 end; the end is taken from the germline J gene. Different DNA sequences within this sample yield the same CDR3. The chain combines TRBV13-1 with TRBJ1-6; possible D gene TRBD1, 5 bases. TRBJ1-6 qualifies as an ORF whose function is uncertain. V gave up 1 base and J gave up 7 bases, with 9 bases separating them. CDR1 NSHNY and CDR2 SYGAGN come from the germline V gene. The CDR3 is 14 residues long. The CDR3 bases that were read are TGTGCCAGCAGTGATCCAGGGAGCAATTCGCCC. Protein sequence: CASSDPGSNSP. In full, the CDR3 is CASSDPGSNSPLYF.

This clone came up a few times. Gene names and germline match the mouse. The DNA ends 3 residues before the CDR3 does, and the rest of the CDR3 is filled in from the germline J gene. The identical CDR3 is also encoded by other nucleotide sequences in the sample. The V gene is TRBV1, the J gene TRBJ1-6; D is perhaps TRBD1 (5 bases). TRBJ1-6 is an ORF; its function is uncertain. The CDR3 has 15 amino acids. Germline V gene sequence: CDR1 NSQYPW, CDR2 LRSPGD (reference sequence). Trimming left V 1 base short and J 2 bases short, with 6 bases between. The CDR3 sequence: CTCSAGGAYNSPLYF. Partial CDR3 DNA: TGCACCTGCAGTGCAGGAGGGGCCTATAATTCGCCC.

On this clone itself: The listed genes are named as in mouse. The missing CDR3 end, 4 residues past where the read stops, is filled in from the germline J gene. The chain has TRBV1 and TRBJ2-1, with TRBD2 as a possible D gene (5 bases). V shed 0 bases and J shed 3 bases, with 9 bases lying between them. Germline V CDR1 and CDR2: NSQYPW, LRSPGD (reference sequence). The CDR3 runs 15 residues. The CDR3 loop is CTCSADGDGYAEQFF. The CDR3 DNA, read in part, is TGCACCTGCAGTGCAGATGGGGATGGCTATGCT.

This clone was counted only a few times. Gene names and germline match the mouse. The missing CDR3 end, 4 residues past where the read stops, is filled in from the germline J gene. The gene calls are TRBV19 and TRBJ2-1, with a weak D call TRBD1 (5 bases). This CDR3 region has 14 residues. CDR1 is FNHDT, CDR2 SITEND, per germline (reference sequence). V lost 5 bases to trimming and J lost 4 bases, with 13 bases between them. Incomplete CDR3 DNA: TGTGCCAGCAGCCCCTCGACAGAATATGCT. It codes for CASSPSTEYA. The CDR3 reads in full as CASSPSTEYAEQFF.